This is a list of T cell receptor beta chains from one sample in a study of vaccination effects on CD4 cells after COVID-19. Generated by immunoSEQ multiplex PCR, the TCRdb table keeps only in-frame clones and is missing some. The data contain roughly 45,000 clones, 60% to 75% of them singletons. Their antigens remain unidentified. The starting material was CD4+ T cells from PBMCs cultured with a peptide pool, obtained before COVID-19 vaccination. Source of these receptors: a human donor who had a prior SARS-CoV-2 infection. CDR3s include the opening cysteine and the closing phenylalanine or tryptophan. A D gene is named only where the DNA matches it firmly. For some rows the clone size is stated as once, few or many, or as a class when expanded; others skip it.

J gene,V gene,clone size,D gene,CDR3 protein,CDR3 DNA
TRBJ1-3,TRBV20-1,once,TRBD1,CSASPGTGARNTIYF,TGCAGTGCTAGTCCCGGGACAGGGGCTAGAAACACCATATATTTT
TRBJ2-1,TRBV5-1,NA,NA,CASSLRGADYNEQFF,TGCGCCAGCAGCTTGCGGGGGGCAGATTACAATGAGCAGTTCTTC
TRBJ1-3,TRBV3-1/TRBV3-2,NA,TRBD1,CASSPTRTGPGNTIYF,TGTGCCAGCAGCCCCACCCGGACAGGGCCTGGAAACACCATATATTTT
TRBJ2-7,TRBV7-2,NA,TRBD2,CASRYIAGGLYEQYF,TGTGCCAGCAGGTACATAGCGGGAGGGCTCTACGAGCAGTACTTC
TRBJ1-6,TRBV5-1,once,NA,CASRGGLLDSPLHF,TGCGCCAGCCGGGGGGGGTTATTGGATTCACCCCTCCACTTT
TRBJ2-7,TRBV15,NA,TRBD1,CATSRGGQGGHEQYF,TGTGCCACCAGCAGAGGGGGACAGGGTGGCCACGAGCAGTACTTC
TRBJ1-2,TRBV5-1,few,NA,CASSIGKVYGYTF,TGCGCCAGCAGCATCGGCAAGGTCTATGGCTACACCTTC
TRBJ2-2,TRBV15,NA,TRBD1,CATSREYRTGPRYTGELFF,TGTGCCACCAGCAGAGAGTACCGGACAGGGCCCAGGTACACCGGGGAGCTGTTTTTT
TRBJ2-3,TRBV19,NA,TRBD2,CASSIERGGTDTQYF,TGTGCCAGTAGTATAGAGCGCGGGGGTACAGATACGCAGTATTTT
TRBJ2-5,TRBV7-2,NA,TRBD1,CASSLGQNKETQYF,TGTGCCAGCAGCCTGGGACAGAATAAAGAGACCCAGTACTTC
TRBJ2-7,TRBV30,NA,NA,CAWTKGSSYEQYF,TGTGCCTGGACCAAAGGGTCCTCCTACGAGCAGTACTTC
TRBJ2-2,TRBV18,NA,TRBD2,CASSPPSGRDTGELFF,TGTGCCAGCTCACCACCCAGCGGGAGGGACACCGGGGAGCTGTTTTTT
TRBJ2-7,TRBV11-2,NA,NA,CASSFGAVHYEQYF,TGTGCCAGCAGCTTTGGGGCAGTCCACTACGAGCAGTACTTC
TRBJ1-1,TRBV19,NA,NA,CASSPLIMNTEAFF,TGTGCCAGTAGCCCCTTAATAATGAACACTGAAGCTTTCTTT
TRBJ2-6,TRBV7-3,NA,NA,CASSPLTRGSGANVLTF,TGTGCCAGCAGCCCACTCACCAGGGGCTCTGGGGCCAACGTCCTGACTTTC
TRBJ1-1,TRBV10-3,NA,TRBD1,CAISESRTGYGEAFF,TGTGCCATCAGTGAGTCGAGGACAGGGTACGGGGAAGCTTTCTTT
TRBJ2-5,TRBV7-9,NA,NA,CASRAAATETQYF,TGTGCCAGTCGCGCGGCGGCGACGGAGACCCAGTACTTC
TRBJ2-7,TRBV7-2,NA,TRBD2,CASSDRTSGQYEQYF,TGTGCCAGCAGCGACCGGACTAGCGGCCAATACGAGCAGTACTTC
TRBJ2-3,TRBV13,NA,TRBD2,CASSPRLAGPSDTQYF,TGTGCCAGCAGCCCTCGGCTAGCGGGGCCCTCAGATACGCAGTATTTT
TRBJ2-7,TRBV2,once,NA,CASSTTPNEQYF,TGTGCCAGCAGCACGACACCCAACGAGCAGTACTTC
TRBJ2-5,TRBV11-3,NA,NA,CASSSRRDAETQYF,TGTGCCAGCAGCTCACGGCGGGACGCGGAGACCCAGTACTTC
TRBJ2-1,TRBV5-1,NA,NA,CASSLFGANEQFF,TGCGCCAGCAGCTTGTTCGGGGCCAATGAGCAGTTCTTC
TRBJ1-5,TRBV2,NA,TRBD1,CASSERGGQGHQPQHF,TGTGCCAGCAGTGAACGGGGGGGACAGGGCCATCAGCCCCAGCATTTT
TRBJ2-7,TRBV30,NA,NA,CAWSEIVGGEQYF,TGTGCCTGGAGTGAGATCGTGGGGGGTGAGCAGTACTTC
TRBJ1-5,TRBV6-6,NA,NA,CASSPRENQPQHF,TGTGCCAGCAGCCCCAGAGAGAATCAGCCCCAGCATTTT